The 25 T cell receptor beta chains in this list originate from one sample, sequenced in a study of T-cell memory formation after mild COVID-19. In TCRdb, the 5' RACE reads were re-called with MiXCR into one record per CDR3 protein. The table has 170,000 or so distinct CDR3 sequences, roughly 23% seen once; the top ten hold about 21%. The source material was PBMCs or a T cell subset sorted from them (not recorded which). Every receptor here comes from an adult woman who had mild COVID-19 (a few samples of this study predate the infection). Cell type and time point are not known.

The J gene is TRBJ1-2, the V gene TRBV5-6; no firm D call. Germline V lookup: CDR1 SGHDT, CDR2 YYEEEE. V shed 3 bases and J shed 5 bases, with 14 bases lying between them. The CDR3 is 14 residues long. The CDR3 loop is CASSSDPDEYGYTF. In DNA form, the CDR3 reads TGTGCCAGCAGCTCCGACCCGGATGAATATGGCTACACCTTC.

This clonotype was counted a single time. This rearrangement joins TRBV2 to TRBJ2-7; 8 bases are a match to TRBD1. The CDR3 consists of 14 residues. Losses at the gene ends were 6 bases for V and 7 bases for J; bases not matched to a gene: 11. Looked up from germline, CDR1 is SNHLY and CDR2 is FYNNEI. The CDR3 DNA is TGTGCCAGCAGCCCGGGACAGGCCTCGCGGGAGCAGTACTTC. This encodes CASSPGQASREQYF.

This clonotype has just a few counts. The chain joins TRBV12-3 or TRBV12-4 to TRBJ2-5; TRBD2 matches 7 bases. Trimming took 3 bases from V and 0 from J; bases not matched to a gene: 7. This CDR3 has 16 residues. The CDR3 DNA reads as TGTGCCAGCAGTTTTCAAACTAGCGCGAACCAAGAGACCCAGTACTTC. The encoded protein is CASSFQTSANQETQYF.

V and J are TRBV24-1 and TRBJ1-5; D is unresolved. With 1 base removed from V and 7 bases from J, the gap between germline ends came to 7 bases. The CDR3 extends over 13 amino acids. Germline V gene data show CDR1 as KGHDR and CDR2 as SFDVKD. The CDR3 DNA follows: TGTGCCACCAGTGATTTAGAGGGACAGCCCCAGCATTTT. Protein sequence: CATSDLEGQPQHF.

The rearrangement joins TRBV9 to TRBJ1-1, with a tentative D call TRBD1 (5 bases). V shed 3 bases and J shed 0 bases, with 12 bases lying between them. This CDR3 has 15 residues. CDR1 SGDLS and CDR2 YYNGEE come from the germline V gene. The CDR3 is CASSGRRGMNTEAFF. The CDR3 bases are TGTGCCAGCAGCGGACGGAGGGGTATGAACACTGAAGCTTTCTTT. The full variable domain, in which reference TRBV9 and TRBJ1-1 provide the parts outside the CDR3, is DSGVTQTPKHLITATGQRVTLRCSPRSGDLSVYWYQQSLDQGLQFLIQYYNGEERAKGNILERFSAQQFPDLHSELNLSSLELGDSALYFCASSGRRGMNTEAFFGQGTRLTVV.

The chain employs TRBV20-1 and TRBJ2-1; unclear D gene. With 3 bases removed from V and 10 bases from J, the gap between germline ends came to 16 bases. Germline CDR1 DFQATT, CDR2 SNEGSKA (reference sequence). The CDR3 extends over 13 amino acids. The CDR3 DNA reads TGCAGTGCTAGTGGCCTTACGACCGGCGAGCAGTTCTTC. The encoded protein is CSASGLTTGEQFF.

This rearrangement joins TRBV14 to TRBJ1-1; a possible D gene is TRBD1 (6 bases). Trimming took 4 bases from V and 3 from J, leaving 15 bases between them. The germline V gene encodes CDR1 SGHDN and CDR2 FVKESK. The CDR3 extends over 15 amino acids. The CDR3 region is CASSLAGVWHTEAFF. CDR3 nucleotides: TGTGCCAGCAGCCTAGCAGGGGTTTGGCACACTGAAGCTTTCTTT. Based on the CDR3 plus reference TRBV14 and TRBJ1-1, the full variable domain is EAGVTQFPSHSVIEKGQTVTLRCDPISGHDNLYWYRRVMGKEIKFLLHFVKESKQDESGMPNNRFLAERTGGTYSTLKVQPAELEDSGVYFCASSLAGVWHTEAFFGQGTRLTVV.

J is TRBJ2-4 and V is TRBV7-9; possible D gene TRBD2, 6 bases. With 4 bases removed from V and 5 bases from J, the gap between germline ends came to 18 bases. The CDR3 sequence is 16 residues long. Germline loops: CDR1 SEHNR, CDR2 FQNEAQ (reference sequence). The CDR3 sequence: CASSSPIAAPENIQYF. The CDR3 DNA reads TGTGCCAGCAGCTCCCCTATAGCGGCTCCAGAAAACATTCAGTACTTC.

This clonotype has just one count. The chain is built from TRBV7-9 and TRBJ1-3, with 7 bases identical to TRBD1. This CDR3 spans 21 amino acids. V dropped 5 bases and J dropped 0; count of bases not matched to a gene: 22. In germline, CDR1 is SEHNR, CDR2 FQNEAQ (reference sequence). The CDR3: CASSPRTGTEGYTRSGNTIYF. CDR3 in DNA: TGTGCCAGCAGCCCTCGGACCGGGACAGAGGGATATACGCGCTCTGGAAACACCATATATTTT.

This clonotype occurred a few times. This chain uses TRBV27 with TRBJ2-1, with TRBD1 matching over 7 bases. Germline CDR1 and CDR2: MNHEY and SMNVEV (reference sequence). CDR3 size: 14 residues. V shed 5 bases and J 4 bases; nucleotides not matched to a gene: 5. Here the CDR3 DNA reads TGTGCCAGCAGTGGCCCGGGACAGTACAATGAGCAGTTCTTC. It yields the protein CASSGPGQYNEQFF.

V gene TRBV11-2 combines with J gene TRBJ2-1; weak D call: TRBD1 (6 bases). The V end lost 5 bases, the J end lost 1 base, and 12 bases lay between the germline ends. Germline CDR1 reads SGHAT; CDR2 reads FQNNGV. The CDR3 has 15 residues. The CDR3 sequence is CASSPPGASYNEQFF. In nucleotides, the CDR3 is TGTGCCAGCAGCCCCCCAGGGGCATCCTACAATGAGCAGTTCTTC.

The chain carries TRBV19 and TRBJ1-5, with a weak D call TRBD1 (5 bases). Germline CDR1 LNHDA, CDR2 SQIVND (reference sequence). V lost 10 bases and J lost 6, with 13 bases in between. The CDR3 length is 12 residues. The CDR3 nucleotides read TGTGCCACTTTGGGGGTTTCTCAGCCCCAGCATTTT. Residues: CATLGVSQPQHF. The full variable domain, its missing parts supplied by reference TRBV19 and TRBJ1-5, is DGGITQSPKYLFRKEGQNVTLSCEQNLNHDAMYWYRQDPGQGLRLIYYSQIVNDFQKGDIAEGYSVSREKKESFPLTVTSAQKNPTAFYLCATLGVSQPQHFGDGTRLSIL.

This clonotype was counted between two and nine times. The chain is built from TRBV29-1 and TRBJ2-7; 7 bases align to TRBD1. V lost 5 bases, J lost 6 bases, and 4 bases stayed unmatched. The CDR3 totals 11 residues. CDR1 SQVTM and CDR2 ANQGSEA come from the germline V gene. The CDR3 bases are TGCAGCGTTTCCACAGGGGCCGAGCAGTACTTC. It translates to CSVSTGAEQYF.

The CDR3 loop is CATSPLFQGACTEAFF. In DNA form, the CDR3 reads TGTGCCACCAGCCCCCTCTTCCAGGGGGCCTGCACTGAAGCTTTCTTT. The chain links TRBV24-1 to TRBJ1-1; 8 bases match TRBD1. Per the germline V gene, CDR1 is KGHDR and CDR2 is SFDVKD. Trimming took 7 bases from V and 4 from J; bases not matched to a gene: 13. The CDR3 sequence is 16 residues long.

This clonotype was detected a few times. The CDR3 DNA sequence: TGTGCCAGCAGCTTAGGTCGCGGACTCGACTACGAGCAGTACTTC. It codes for CASSLGRGLDYEQYF. This chain uses TRBV7-6 with TRBJ2-7; maybe TRBD2 (5 bases). V lost 1 base and J lost 3, with 13 bases in between. This CDR3 has 15 amino acids. Germline V gives CDR1 SGHVS, CDR2 FNYEAQ.

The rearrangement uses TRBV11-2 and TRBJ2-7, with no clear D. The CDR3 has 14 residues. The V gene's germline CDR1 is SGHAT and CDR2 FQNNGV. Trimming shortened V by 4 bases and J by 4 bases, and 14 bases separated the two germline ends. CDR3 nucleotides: TGTGCCAGCAGCTCCATCAGTGGGTTTTACGAGCAGTACTTC. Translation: CASSSISGFYEQYF.

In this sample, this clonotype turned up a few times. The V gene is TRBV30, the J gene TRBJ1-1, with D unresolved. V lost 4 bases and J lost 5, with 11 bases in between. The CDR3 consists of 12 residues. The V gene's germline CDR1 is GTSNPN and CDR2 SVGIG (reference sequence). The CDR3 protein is CAWTGIGTEAFF. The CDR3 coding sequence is TGTGCCTGGACGGGAATCGGAACTGAAGCTTTCTTT.

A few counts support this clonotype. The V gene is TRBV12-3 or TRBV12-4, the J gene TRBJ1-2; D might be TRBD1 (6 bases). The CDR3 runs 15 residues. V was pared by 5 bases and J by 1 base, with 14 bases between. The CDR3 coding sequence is TGTGCCAGCAGTGGGGGGCCGGAAGATAACTATGGCTACACCTTC. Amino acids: CASSGGPEDNYGYTF.

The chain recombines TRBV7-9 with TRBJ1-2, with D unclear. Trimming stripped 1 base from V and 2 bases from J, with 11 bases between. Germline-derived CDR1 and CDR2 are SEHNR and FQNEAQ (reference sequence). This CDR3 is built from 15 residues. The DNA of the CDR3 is TGTGCCAGCAGCTTAGTAATACGGGAAAACTATGGCTACACCTTC. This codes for CASSLVIRENYGYTF. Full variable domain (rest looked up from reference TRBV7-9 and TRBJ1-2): DTGVSQNPRHKITKRGQNVTFRCDPISEHNRLYWYRQTLGQGPEFLTYFQNEAQLEKSRLLSDRFSAERPKGSFSTLEIQRTEQGDSAMYLCASSLVIRENYGYTFGSGTRLTVV.

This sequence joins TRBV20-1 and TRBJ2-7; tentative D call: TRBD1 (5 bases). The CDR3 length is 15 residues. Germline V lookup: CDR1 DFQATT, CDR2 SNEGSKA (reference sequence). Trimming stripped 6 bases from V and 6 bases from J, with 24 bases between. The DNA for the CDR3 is TGCAGTGCGTGCTCTGGGCAGGACACTAACCCCGAGCAGTACTTC. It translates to CSACSGQDTNPEQYF.

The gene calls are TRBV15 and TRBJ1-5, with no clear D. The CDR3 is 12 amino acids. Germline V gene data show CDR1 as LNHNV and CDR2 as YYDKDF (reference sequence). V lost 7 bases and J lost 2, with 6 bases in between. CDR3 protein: CATKGGNQPQHF. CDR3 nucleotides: TGTGCCACCAAAGGCGGCAATCAGCCCCAGCATTTT.

In DNA form, the CDR3 reads TGTGCCAGCAGTGATGGAGCGGGGGGTTACTACAATGAGCAGTTCTTC. This codes for CASSDGAGGYYNEQFF. This sequence joins TRBV6-1 and TRBJ2-1; 9 positions agree with TRBD2. J was trimmed by 3 bases and V by 3 bases; bases with no gene match: 6. The CDR3 consists of 16 residues. Germline assignment: CDR1 MNHNS and CDR2 SASEGT.

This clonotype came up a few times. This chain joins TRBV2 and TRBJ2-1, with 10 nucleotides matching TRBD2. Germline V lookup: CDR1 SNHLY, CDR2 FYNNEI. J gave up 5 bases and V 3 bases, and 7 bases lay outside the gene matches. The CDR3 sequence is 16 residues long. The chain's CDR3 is CASSDQGTSGNNEQFF. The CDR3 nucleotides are TGTGCCAGCAGTGATCAGGGAACTAGCGGGAACAATGAGCAGTTCTTC.

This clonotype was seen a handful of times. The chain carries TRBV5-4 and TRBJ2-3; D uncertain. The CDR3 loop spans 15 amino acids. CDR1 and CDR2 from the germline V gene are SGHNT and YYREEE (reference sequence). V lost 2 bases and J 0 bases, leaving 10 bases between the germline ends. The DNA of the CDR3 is TGTGCCAGCAGCTTACTTTCTTCTAGCACAGATACGCAGTATTTT. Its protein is CASSLLSSSTDTQYF.

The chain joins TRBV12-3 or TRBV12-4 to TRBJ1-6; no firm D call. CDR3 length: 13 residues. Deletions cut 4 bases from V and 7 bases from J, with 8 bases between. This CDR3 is CASSYNSNSPLHF. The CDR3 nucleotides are TGTGCCAGCAGTTACAACTCCAATTCACCCCTCCACTTT.